The next 24 T cell receptor beta chains were all read from a single sample in a study of blood T cells in healthy people across ages. Through a sample-barcoded 5' primer and a J-beta primer mix, a second PCR was run for roughly 7 to 11 cycles. TCRdb ran MiXCR on the 5' RACE reads and lists one entry per CDR3 protein. The sample has 1,500,000 or so distinct CDR3 sequences, approximately 42% seen once. The sample comprised blood. These receptors were collected from a woman aged 18 to 35 in good health.

The chain employs TRBV10-3 and TRBJ1-1; no clear D gene. CDR3 size: 14 residues. From germline, CDR1 is ENHRY and CDR2 SYGVKD. V was clipped by 5 bases and J by 1 base, with 11 bases between them. The CDR3 DNA reads TGTGCCATCAGTCCGGGAGGAGGGAACACTGAAGCTTTCTTT. Translated, it gives CAISPGGGNTEAFF.

The chain couples TRBV28 to TRBJ2-5; D call uncertain. TRBJ2-7 matches the DNA end more closely, so the J call is doubtful. Per the germline V gene, CDR1 is MDHEN and CDR2 is SYDVKM. The CDR3 extends over 15 amino acids. CDR3 sequence: CASSSTRTFVIEQYF. For the CDR3, the DNA is TGTGCCAGCAGTTCTACAAGGACCTTTGTTATCGAGCAGTACTTC.

This sequence joins TRBV29-1 and TRBJ2-4, with 10 bases that match TRBD1. The germline CDR1 and CDR2 sequences are SQVTM and ANQGSEA. The CDR3 has 14 residues. J gave up 1 base and V 6 bases, and 3 bases lay outside the gene matches. CDR3 in amino acids: CSVAGQGAKNIQYF. In DNA form, the CDR3 reads TGCAGCGTGGCGGGACAGGGGGCCAAAAACATTCAGTACTTC.

V usage is TRBV29-1 and J usage is TRBJ2-3; no definite D call. The V end lost 4 bases, the J end lost 2 bases, and 13 bases lay between the germline ends. This CDR3 spans 14 amino acids. Germline CDR1 reads SQVTM; CDR2 reads ANQGSEA. The DNA of the CDR3 is TGCAGCGTTGGACGAAGGATGAACACAGATACGCAGTATTTT. The encoded protein is CSVGRRMNTDTQYF.

The V gene is TRBV4-1, the J gene TRBJ2-7; a weak D match, TRBD2 (5 bases). Germline V gene sequence: CDR1 MGHRA, CDR2 YSYEKL. CDR3 length: 14 amino acids. V gave up 0 bases and J gave up 3 bases, with 9 bases separating them. The CDR3 nucleotides read TGCGCCAGCAGCCAAGATAACCGGGACTACGAGCAGTACTTC. Its protein is CASSQDNRDYEQYF.

This clonotype was seen a handful of times. This chain connects TRBV11-2 to TRBJ2-1, with 8 bases matching TRBD1. Germline loops: CDR1 SGHAT, CDR2 FQNNGV. V shed 3 bases and J 6 bases; nucleotides not matched to a gene: 7. CDR3 length: 15 residues. The CDR3 spells CASSFRTGTFNEQFF. CDR3 bases: TGTGCCAGCAGCTTTAGGACAGGGACATTCAATGAGCAGTTCTTC.

The chain combines TRBV29-1 with TRBJ2-5; no clear D. This CDR3 region has 8 residues. CDR1 is SQVTM, CDR2 ANQGSEA, per germline. V was shortened by 4 bases and J by 11 bases, with 5 bases between the two germline ends. The CDR3 loop reads CSVVGQYF. CDR3 nucleotide sequence: TGCAGCGTTGTCGGGCAGTACTTC.

This clonotype was seen more than once but under ten times. This chain links TRBV27 with TRBJ2-3; D is uncertain. The CDR3 consists of 15 residues. Germline V gene sequence: CDR1 MNHEY, CDR2 SMNVEV (reference sequence). V was trimmed by 6 bases and J by 0 bases, leaving 13 bases between them. The CDR3 bases are TGTGCCAGCAGGCCCCGGGCCTCTAGCACAGATACGCAGTATTTT. Protein: CASRPRASSTDTQYF.

This clonotype showed up just a few times. This rearrangement joins TRBV29-1 to TRBJ2-7; 7 bases align to TRBD2. This CDR3 is 15 amino acids long. The V gene end was trimmed by 0 bases and the J gene end by 0 bases; junction bases not matched to a gene: 5. Germline V gene sequence: CDR1 SQVTM, CDR2 ANQGSEA. This chain's CDR3 is CSVEDQGGPSYEQYF. In nucleotides, the CDR3 is TGCAGCGTTGAAGATCAGGGAGGGCCCTCCTACGAGCAGTACTTC.

This rearrangement joins TRBV27 to TRBJ2-5; TRBD2 aligns across 8 bases. The DNA end favors TRBJ2-7, so the J call may be wrong. Per the germline V gene, CDR1 is MNHEY and CDR2 is SMNVEV (reference sequence). The CDR3 is 14 residues long. CDR3 region: CASSLVAGQDEQYF. CDR3 nucleotide sequence: TGTGCCAGCAGTTTAGTAGCGGGGCAAGACGAGCAGTACTTC.

In this sample, this clonotype turned up a few times. The V gene is TRBV7-2, the J gene TRBJ2-7, with a possible D match to TRBD1 (6 bases). With 5 bases removed from V and 1 base from J, the gap between germline ends came to 15 bases. The CDR3 consists of 15 residues. CDR1 and CDR2 from the germline V gene are SGHTA and FQGNSA. As DNA, the CDR3 is TGTGCCAGCAGCAATGACAGGCCCGGGTCCTACGAGCAGTACTTC. Translating gives CASSNDRPGSYEQYF.

The chain couples TRBV12-3 or TRBV12-4 to TRBJ2-3; 9 nucleotides line up with TRBD1. The CDR3 is made up of 16 amino acids. Trimming at V came to 5 bases and at J to 2 bases, leaving 8 bases not matched to a gene. CDR3: CASSRRGQGHTDTQYF. The CDR3 DNA sequence: TGTGCCAGCAGTCGTAGGGGACAGGGCCACACAGATACGCAGTATTTT.

This clonotype was detected many times. V is TRBV20-1 and J is TRBJ2-1, with no clear D. The CDR3 runs 15 residues. V lost 2 bases to trimming and J lost 0 bases, with 11 bases between them. The germline CDR1 and CDR2 sequences are DFQATT and SNEGSKA (reference sequence). CDR3 sequence reads: CSARHLGRSYNEQFF. In DNA form, the CDR3 reads TGCAGTGCTAGACATCTAGGTCGCTCCTACAATGAGCAGTTCTTC.

This clonotype was recorded at least ten times. The genes are TRBV20-1 and TRBJ2-5; D is unclear. V lost 3 bases and J 5 bases, leaving 10 bases between the germline ends. The CDR3 runs to 12 residues. The germline gives CDR1 DFQATT, CDR2 SNEGSKA (reference sequence). The CDR3 is CSASVNWETQYF. CDR3 nucleotides: TGCAGTGCTAGCGTTAACTGGGAGACCCAGTACTTC.

This clonotype has more than one count but fewer than ten. The chain joins TRBV12-3 or TRBV12-4 to TRBJ2-1; 9 bases match TRBD1. The CDR3 contains 16 residues. The V gene end was trimmed by 6 bases and the J gene end by 0 bases; junction bases not matched to a gene: 6. CDR3 sequence (DNA): TGTGCCAGCAGACCCGGACAGGGGAACTCCTACAATGAGCAGTTCTTC. Translating it yields CASRPGQGNSYNEQFF.

This chain uses TRBV29-1 with TRBJ2-5, with 7 bases aligning to TRBD2. TRBJ2-7 explains the end of the DNA better; the J call may be wrong. The CDR3 length is 13 residues. The germline V gene has CDR1 SQVTM and CDR2 ANQGSEA. DNA of the CDR3: TGCAGCGTGGCCCCTAGCGGAACGTACGAGCAGTACTTC. Translated: CSVAPSGTYEQYF.

The chain has TRBV30 and TRBJ2-5, with D possibly being TRBD1 (6 bases). The germline V gene has CDR1 GTSNPN and CDR2 SVGIG (reference sequence). V was shortened by 5 bases and J by 1 base, with 11 bases between the two germline ends. This CDR3 has 13 amino acids. As DNA, the CDR3 is TGTGCCTGGGAACAGGGACCCCAAGAGACCCAGTACTTC. Protein: CAWEQGPQETQYF.

The rearrangement uses TRBV15 and TRBJ2-1, with 9 bases identical to TRBD2. Germline lookup yields CDR1 LNHNV and CDR2 YYDKDF (reference sequence). The CDR3 covers 12 residues. J lost 13 bases, V lost 4 bases, and 5 bases had no gene match. CDR3 residues: CATSISGTSQFF. The CDR3 bases are TGTGCCACCAGCATTTCCGGGACTAGCCAGTTCTTC. The complete variable domain, with remaining parts taken from reference TRBV15 and TRBJ2-1, reads DAMVIQNPRYQVTQFGKPVTLSCSQTLNHNVMYWYQQKSSQAPKLLFHYYDKDFNNEADTPDNFQSRRPNTSFCFLDIRSPGLGDTAMYLCATSISGTSQFFGPGTRLTVL.

This CDR3 reads CASSEGLAGYSYEQYF. The CDR3, as DNA: TGTGCCAGCAGTGAAGGACTAGCGGGGTACTCCTACGAGCAGTACTTC. The genes are TRBV7-2 and TRBJ2-7; TRBD2 matches at 12 bases. The CDR3 has 16 amino acids. The V gene end was trimmed by 6 bases and the J gene end by 0 bases; junction bases not matched to a gene: 6. Germline loops: CDR1 SGHTA, CDR2 FQGNSA.

The CDR3 DNA reads TGTGCCAGCAGTTACTTAGGGGGGCTCTACAATGAGCAGTTCTTC. Protein sequence: CASSYLGGLYNEQFF. The chain has TRBV6-2 or TRBV6-3 and TRBJ2-1; D may match TRBD1 or TRBD2 (6 bases each). Germline assignment: CDR1 MNHEY and CDR2 SVGEGT. V was pared by 1 base and J by 3 bases, with 10 bases between. The CDR3 is made up of 15 amino acids.

The rearrangement joins TRBV4-2 to TRBJ1-1; D uncertain. Germline CDR1 LGHNA, CDR2 YNFKEQ. The CDR3 consists of 16 residues. With 0 bases removed from V and 6 bases from J, the gap between germline ends came to 17 bases. DNA of the CDR3: TGTGCCAGCAGCCAAGATCTGGGCCCTATAGTGGCTGAAGCTTTCTTT. Its protein product is CASSQDLGPIVAEAFF.

The sample holds many counts of this clonotype. V is TRBV4-3 and J is TRBJ2-7; D remains unclear. Germline lookup yields CDR1 LGHNA and CDR2 YSLEER. CDR3 length: 14 amino acids. V gave up 0 bases and J gave up 2 bases, with 8 bases separating them. CDR3 nucleotides: TGCGCCAGCAGCCAAGATACGGTGACCTACGAGCAGTACTTC. Its translation: CASSQDTVTYEQYF.

The chain combines TRBV20-1 with TRBJ2-7, with D possibly matching TRBD2 (6 bases). V lost 0 bases and J 2 bases, leaving 11 bases between the germline ends. The CDR3 is 14 residues long. Germline assignment: CDR1 DFQATT and CDR2 SNEGSKA (reference sequence). CDR3 amino acids: CSARDWGETYEQYF. The CDR3 nucleotides read TGCAGTGCTAGAGATTGGGGGGAAACCTACGAGCAGTACTTC.

A few counts support this clonotype. V usage is TRBV7-8 and J usage is TRBJ2-3; perhaps D is TRBD1 or TRBD2 (5 bases each). Germline loops: CDR1 SGHVS, CDR2 FQNEAQ. Trimming cost V 7 bases and J 2 bases, with 16 bases left between them. CDR3 length equals 15 residues. In DNA form, the CDR3 reads TGTGCCAGCAACCCCCCGGGGCCCGTCACAGATACGCAGTATTTT. It translates to CASNPPGPVTDTQYF.